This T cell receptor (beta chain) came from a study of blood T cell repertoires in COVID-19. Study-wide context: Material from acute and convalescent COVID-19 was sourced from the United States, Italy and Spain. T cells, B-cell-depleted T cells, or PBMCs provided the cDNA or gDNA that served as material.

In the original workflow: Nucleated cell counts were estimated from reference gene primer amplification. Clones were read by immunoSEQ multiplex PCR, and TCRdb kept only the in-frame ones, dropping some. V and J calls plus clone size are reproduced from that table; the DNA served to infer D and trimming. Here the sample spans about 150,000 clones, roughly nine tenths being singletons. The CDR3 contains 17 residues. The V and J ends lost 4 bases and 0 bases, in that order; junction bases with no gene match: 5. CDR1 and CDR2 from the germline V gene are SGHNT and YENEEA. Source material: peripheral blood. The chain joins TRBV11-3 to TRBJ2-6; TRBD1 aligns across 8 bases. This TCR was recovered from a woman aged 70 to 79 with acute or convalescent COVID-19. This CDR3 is CASSSGGSSSGANVLTF. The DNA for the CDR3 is TGTGCCAGCAGCTCAGGGGGCTCTAGCTCTGGGGCCAACGTCCTGACTTTC. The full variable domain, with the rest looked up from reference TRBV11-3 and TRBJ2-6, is EAGVVQSPRYKIIEKKQPVAFWCNPISGHNTLYWYLQNLGQGPELLIRYENEEAVDDSQLPKDRFSAERLKGVDSTLKIQPAELGDSAVYLCASSSGGSSSGANVLTFGAGSRLTVL.